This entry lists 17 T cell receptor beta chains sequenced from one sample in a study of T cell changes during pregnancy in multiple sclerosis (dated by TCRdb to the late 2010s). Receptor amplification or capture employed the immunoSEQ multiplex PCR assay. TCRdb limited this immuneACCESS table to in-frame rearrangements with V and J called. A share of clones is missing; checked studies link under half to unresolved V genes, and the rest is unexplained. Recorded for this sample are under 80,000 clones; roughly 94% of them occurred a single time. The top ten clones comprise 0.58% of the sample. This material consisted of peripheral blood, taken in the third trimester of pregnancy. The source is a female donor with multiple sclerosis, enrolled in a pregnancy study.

The CDR3 protein is CASSTRPPGWVLYEQYF. For the CDR3, the DNA is TGTGCCAGCAGCACGAGGCCCCCCGGGTGGGTTCTCTACGAGCAGTACTTC. The chain has TRBV5-6 and TRBJ2-7; unclear D gene. The CDR3 is made up of 17 amino acids. Trimming pared 4 bases from V and 3 bases from J, leaving 23 bases between. Germline V gene data show CDR1 as SGHDT and CDR2 as YYEEEE.

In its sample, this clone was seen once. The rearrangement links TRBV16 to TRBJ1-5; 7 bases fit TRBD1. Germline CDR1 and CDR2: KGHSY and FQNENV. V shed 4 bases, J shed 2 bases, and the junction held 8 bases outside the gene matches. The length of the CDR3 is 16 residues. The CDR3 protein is CASSRSPTGRNQPQHF. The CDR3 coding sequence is TGTGCCAGCAGCCGCTCTCCGACAGGGCGCAATCAGCCCCAGCATTTT.

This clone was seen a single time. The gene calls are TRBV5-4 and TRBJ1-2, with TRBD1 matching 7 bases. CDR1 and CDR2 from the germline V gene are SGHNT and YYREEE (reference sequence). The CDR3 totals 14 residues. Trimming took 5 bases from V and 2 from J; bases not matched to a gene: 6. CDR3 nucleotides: TGTGCCAGCAGTTTTCTGACAGGGAACTATGGCTACACCTTC. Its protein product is CASSFLTGNYGYTF.

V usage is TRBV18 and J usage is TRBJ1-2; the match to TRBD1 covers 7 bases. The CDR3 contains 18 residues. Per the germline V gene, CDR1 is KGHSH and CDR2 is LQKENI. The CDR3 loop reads CEPHRKRDRTQDTYGYTF. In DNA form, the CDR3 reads TGTGAACCACACAGGAAGAGGGACAGAACGCAAGATACCTATGGCTACACCTTC.

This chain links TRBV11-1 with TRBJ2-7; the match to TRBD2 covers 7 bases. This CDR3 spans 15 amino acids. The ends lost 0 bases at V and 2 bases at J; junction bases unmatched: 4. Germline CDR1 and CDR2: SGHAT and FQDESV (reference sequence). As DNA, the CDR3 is TGTGCCAGCAGCTTAGCGTCGAGCGGGACCTACGAGCAGTACTTC. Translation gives CASSLASSGTYEQYF. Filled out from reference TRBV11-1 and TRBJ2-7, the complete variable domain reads EAEVAQSPRYKITEKSQAVAFWCDPISGHATLYWYRQILGQGPELLVQFQDESVVDDSQLPKDRFSAERLKGVDSTLKIQPAELGDSAMYLCASSLASSGTYEQYFGPGTRLTVT.

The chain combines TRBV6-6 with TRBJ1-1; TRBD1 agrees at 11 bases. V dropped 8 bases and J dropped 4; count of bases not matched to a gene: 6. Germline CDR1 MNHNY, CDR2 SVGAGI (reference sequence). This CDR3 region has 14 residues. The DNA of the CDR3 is TGTGCCAGCGTCCTGGGACAGGGGGGCACTGAAGCTTTCTTT. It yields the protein CASVLGQGGTEAFF.

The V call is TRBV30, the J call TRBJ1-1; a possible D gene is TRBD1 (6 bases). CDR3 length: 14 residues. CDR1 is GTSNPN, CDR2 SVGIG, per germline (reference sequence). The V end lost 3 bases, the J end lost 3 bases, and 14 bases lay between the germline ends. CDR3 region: CAWRSGGRHTEAFF. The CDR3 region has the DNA TGTGCCTGGAGGTCGGGGGGGCGGCACACTGAAGCTTTCTTT.

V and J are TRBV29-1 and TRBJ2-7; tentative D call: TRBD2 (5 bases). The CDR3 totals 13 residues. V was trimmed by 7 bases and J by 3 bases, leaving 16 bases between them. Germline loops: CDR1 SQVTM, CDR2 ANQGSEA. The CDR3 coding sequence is TGCAGCGCCGCCCGGCTACGGGGCTACGAGCAGTACTTC. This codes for CSAARLRGYEQYF.

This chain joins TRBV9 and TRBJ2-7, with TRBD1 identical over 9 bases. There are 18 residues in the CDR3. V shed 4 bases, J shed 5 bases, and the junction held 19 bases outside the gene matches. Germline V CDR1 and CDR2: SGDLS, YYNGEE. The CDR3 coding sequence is TGTGCCAGCAGCCCCAGAGAGGGAACCGGGACAGGGTTGAACGAGCAGTACTTC. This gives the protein CASSPREGTGTGLNEQYF.

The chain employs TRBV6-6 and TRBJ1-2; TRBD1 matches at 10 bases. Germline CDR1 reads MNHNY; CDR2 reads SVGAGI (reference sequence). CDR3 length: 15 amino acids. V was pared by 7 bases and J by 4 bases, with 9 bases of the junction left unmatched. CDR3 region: CASIPTGGRGYGYTF. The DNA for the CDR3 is TGTGCCAGCATCCCGACAGGGGGCCGGGGCTATGGCTACACCTTC.

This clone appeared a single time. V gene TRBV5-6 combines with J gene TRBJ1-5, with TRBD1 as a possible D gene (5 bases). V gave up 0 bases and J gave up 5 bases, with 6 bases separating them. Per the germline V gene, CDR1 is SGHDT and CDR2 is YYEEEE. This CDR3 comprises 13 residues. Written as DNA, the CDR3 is TGTGCCAGCAGCTTGGGGGGGGATCAGCCCCAGCATTTT. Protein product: CASSLGGDQPQHF.

CDR3 in amino acids: CASSTGTSGSSYEQYF. Written as DNA, the CDR3 is TGTGCCAGCAGTACGGGGACTAGCGGAAGCTCCTACGAGCAGTACTTC. The V gene is TRBV27, the J gene TRBJ2-7; TRBD2 matches at 11 bases. Losses at the gene ends were 5 bases for V and 0 bases for J; bases not matched to a gene: 6. There are 16 residues in the CDR3. The germline V gene encodes CDR1 MNHEY and CDR2 SMNVEV (reference sequence).

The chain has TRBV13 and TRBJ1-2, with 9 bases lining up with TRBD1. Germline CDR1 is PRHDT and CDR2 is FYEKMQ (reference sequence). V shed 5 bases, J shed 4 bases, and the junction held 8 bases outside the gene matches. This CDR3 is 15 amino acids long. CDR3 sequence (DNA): TGTGCCAGCAGCACCGGGACAGGGCTTACCTATGGCTACACCTTC. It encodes CASSTGTGLTYGYTF.

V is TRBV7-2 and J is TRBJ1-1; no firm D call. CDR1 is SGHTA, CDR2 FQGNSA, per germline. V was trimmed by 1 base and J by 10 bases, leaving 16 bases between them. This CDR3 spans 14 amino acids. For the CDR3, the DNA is TGTGCCAGCAGCTTAGTGGGCACCCCCTCAGGAGCTTTCTTT. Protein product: CASSLVGTPSGAFF.

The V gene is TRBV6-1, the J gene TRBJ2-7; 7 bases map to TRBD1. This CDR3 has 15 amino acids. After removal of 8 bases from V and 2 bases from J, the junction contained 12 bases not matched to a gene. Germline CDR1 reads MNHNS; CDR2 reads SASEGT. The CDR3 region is CASSPGTVPTYEQYF. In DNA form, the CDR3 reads TGTGCCAGCTCCCCCGGGACAGTACCTACCTACGAGCAGTACTTC.

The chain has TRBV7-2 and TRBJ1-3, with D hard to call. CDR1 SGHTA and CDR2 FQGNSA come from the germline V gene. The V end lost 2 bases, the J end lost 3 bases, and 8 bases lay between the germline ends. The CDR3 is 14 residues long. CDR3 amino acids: CASSLLGSGNTIYF. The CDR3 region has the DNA TGTGCCAGCAGCTTATTGGGCAGTGGAAACACCATATATTTT. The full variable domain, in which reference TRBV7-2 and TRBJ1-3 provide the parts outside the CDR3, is GAGVSQSPSNKVTEKGKDVELRCDPISGHTALYWYRQSLGQGLEFLIYFQGNSAPDKSGLPSDRFSAERTGGSVSTLTIQRTQQEDSAVYLCASSLLGSGNTIYFGEGSWLTVV.

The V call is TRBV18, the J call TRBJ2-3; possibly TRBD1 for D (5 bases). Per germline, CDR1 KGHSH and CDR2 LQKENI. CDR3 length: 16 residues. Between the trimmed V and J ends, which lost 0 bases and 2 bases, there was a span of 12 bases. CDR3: CASSPPNRGPTDTQYF. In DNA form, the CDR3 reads TGTGCCAGCTCACCACCGAATAGGGGCCCCACAGATACGCAGTATTTT.